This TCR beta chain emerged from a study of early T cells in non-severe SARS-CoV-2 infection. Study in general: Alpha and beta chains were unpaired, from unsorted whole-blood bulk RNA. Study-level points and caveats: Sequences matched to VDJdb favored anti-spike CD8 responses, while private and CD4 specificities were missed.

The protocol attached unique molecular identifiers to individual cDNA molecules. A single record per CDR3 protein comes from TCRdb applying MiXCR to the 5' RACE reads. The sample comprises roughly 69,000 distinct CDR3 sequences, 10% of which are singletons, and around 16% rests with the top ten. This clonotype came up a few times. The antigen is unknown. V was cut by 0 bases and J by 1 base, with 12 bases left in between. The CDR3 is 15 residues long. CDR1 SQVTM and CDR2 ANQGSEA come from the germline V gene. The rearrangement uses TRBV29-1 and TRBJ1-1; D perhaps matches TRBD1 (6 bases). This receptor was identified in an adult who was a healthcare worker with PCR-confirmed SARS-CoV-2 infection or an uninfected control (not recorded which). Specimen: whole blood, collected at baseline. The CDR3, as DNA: TGCAGCGTTGAAGATCGCGGGACACCGAACACTGAAGCTTTCTTT. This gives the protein CSVEDRGTPNTEAFF.